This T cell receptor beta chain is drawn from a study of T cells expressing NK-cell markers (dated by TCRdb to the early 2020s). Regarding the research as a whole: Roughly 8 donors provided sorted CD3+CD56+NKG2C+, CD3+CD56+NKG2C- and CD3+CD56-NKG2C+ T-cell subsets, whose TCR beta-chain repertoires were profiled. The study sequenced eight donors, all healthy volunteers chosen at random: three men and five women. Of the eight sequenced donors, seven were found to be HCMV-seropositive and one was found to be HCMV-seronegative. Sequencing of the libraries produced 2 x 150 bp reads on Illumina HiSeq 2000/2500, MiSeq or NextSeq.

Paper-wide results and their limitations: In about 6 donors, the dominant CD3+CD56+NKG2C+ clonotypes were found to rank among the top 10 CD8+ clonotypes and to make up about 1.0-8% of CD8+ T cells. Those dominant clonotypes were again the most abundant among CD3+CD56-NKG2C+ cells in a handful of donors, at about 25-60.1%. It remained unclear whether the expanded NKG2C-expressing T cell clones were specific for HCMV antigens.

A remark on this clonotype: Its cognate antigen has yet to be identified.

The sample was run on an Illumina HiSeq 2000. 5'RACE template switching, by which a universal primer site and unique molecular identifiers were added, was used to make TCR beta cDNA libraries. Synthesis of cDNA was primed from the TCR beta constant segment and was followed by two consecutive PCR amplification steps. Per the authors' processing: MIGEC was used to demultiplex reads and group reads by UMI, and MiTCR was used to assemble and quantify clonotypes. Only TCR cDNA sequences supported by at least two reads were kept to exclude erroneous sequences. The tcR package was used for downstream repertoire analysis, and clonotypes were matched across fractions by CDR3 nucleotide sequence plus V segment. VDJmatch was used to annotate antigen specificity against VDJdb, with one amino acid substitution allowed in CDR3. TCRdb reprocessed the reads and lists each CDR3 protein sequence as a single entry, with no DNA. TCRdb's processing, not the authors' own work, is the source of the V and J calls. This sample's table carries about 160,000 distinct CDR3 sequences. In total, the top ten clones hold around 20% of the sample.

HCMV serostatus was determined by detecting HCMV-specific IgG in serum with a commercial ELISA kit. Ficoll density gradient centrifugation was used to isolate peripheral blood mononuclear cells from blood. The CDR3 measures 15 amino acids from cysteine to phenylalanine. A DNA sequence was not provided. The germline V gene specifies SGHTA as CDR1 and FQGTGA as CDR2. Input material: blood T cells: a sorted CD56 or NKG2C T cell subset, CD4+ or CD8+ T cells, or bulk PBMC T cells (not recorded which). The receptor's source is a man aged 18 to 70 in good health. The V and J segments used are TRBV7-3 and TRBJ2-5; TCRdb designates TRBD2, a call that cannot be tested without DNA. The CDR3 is CASSLLGTSGETQYF. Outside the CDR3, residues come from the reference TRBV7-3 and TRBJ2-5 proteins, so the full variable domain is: GAGVSQTPSNKVTEKGKYVELRCDPISGHTALYWYRQSLGQGPEFLIYFQGTGAADDSGLPNDRFFAVRPEGSVSTLKIQRTERGDSAVYLCASSLLGTSGETQYFGPGTRLLVL.